This T cell receptor (beta chain) was documented in a study of CXCR3-negative and CXCR3-positive naive CD8 T cells. Study context: With about 1.5 +/- 0.3 million reads per library, the TRB reads numbered roughly 130 million in total. Findings and limits, study-wide: Naive subsets expressed similar surface CD5; TRB CDR3 features served to infer TCR strength. Similar TRBV-TRBJ usage characterized naive CXCR3-negative and CXCR3-positive cells; memory cells differed. CXCR3-negative naive cells had less hydrophobic TRB CDR3s than did CXCR3-positive naive cells.

Details on this clonotype: Its target is not known.

TRB cDNA was prepared as libraries by UMI-labeled 5' RACE. TCRdb re-called the 5' RACE reads and gives one entry per CDR3 protein, without DNA. Its table lists some 140,000 distinct CDR3 sequences. Germline V gives CDR1 SGHDN, CDR2 FVKESK. The CDR3 is made up of 14 amino acids. Among CD8+ T cells, naive ones were CD45RO-CCR7+CD27+CD95-. The sample consisted of naive CXCR3+ CD8+ T cells from blood. Documented subset: CD45RO-CCR7+CD27+CD95- naive CD8+ T cells expressing CXCR3 (TNR3+). This sequence was found in a human donor in good health. Some clones in this sample may be carry-over from other donors' samples. V is TRBV14 and J is TRBJ2-5. CDR3 in amino acids: CASSQGVGFETQYF.